The clone carrying this T cell receptor beta chain came up a few times. The data belong to a study of CD8+ T cells in alopecia areata. The CDR3 consists of 14 residues. Trimming took off 9 bases at V and 1 base at J, with 14 bases between the two ends. Germline assignment: CDR1 LNHDA and CDR2 SQIVND (reference sequence). cDNA prepared by RNA extraction and subsequent reverse transcription served as the template for sequencing. Here immunoSEQ multiplex PCR was the method, and the copy in TCRdb shows in-frame clones only, minus some. The repertoire holds a few hundred thousand clones, with more than 30% as singletons. Treatment defined: oral pan-JAK inhibitor, 5-10 mg twice daily.

The genes are TRBV19 and TRBJ2-3; possibly TRBD2 for D (6 bases). Sequenced material: CD4+ T cells sorted from blood, taken at approximately week 30, from a patient treated with tofacitinib. The origin of this receptor is a human donor with alopecia areata. The DNA for the CDR3 is TGTGCCAGCCGGGAGTCTGGAGGCACAGATACGCAGTATTTT. Protein sequence: CASRESGGTDTQYF. The whole variable domain, filled in from reference TRBV19 and TRBJ2-3, reads DGGITQSPKYLFRKEGQNVTLSCEQNLNHDAMYWYRQDPGQGLRLIYYSQIVNDFQKGDIAEGYSVSREKKESFPLTVTSAQKNPTAFYLCASRESGGTDTQYFGPGTRLTVL.